This TCR beta chain was retrieved from a study of CD8 T cells in Susac syndrome (dated by TCRdb to the late 2010s). Background for the entire study: Whether CD8+ T cell activation and differentiation in Susac syndrome was antigen driven was tested using repertoire sequencing.

RNA was extracted using the RNeasy kit, and about 0.45 to 1 ug of the RNA was reverse transcribed with random hexamers. The immunoSEQ multiplex PCR assay, covering 54 Vbeta and 13 Jbeta segments, was used to amplify TCR beta CDR3 regions. PCR amplification bias was corrected using a synthetic template baseline for primer optimization and computational correction. The authors' pipeline ran thus. Reads were assigned to V, D and J genes according to IMGT and analyzed in immunoSEQ Analyzer, with only productive sequences retained. Clonality was calculated as one minus the Shannon entropy normalized by log2 of the number of productive unique sequences. For each patient and control, public and private clones were evaluated among the 100 most prevalent clones. Clones were defined as Susac-specific when absent from the healthy and MS cohorts, from some 1,100 published viral clones and from other ImmuneACCESS disease sequences. The raw public data were reprocessed by TCRdb itself: fastp quality trimming at Q25, MiXCR clonotype calling, in-frame beta chains only. Each CDR3 protein gets just one entry, which takes the most common genes and DNA from the rows behind it. The V and J calls and clone size come from TCRdb's table, not from the authors' own analysis. The table for this sample lists 300,000 to 350,000 distinct CDR3 sequences; roughly nine tenths of them were counted only once. About 0.07% of the sample is taken by the ten largest.

As regards this clonotype: This clone's antigen is unknown. The sample holds no much larger clone one base away, and base qualities are not on file.

Deletion took 5 bases off V and 4 bases off J, with a span of 30 bases between the germline ends. The CDR3, cysteine through phenylalanine, is 20 amino acids long. Only the CDR3 portion is preserved as DNA: 60 bases, with reading frame beginning at the first base. Points the paper makes about the study in general: The TCR sequencing and HLA analysis was acknowledged to have included a relatively small number of individuals.

Peripheral blood CD8+ and CD4+ T cells from healthy donors, Susac syndrome patients and multiple sclerosis patients were profiled by high-throughput TCR beta sequencing. The multiple sclerosis controls were treatment-naive patients whose relapsing-remitting disease, either stable or active, fulfilled the revised McDonald criteria. CD8+ TEMRA cells were enriched by FACS, while bulk CD8+ and CD4+ T cells were purified by magnetic negative isolation. Blood was collected in EDTA tubes and processed within 24 hours, with PBMCs isolated through density gradient centrifugation. PBMCs destined for TCR sequencing were cryopreserved in liquid nitrogen and later thawed in a 37 °C water bath. A purity of at least 90% was achieved for sorted or isolated CD4+, CD8+ and CD8+ TEMRA cells.

The clonotype was recovered from a human donor with multiple sclerosis. Sequenced material: CD4+ T cells from PBMCs. Recombination connected TRBV12-3 or TRBV12-4 to TRBJ2-1; too little of a D gene remains to name it. The sequenced DNA: TGTGCCAGCAGTCCGTCGTTGATAAGCAGGACCAAAGGCCCATACAATGAGCAGTTCTTC. This translates into CASSPSLISRTKGPYNEQFF.